The clone carrying this T cell receptor beta chain appeared a single time. Antigen: not known. V was clipped by 5 bases and J by 9 bases, with 11 bases between them. The CDR3 sequence is 11 residues long. Germline assignment: CDR1 SGHKS and CDR2 YYEKEE (reference sequence). This entry comes from a study of cytomegalovirus exposure and HLA in healthy donors. Study-wide findings and caveats: Common viral pathogens seemed to be connected with several of the most significant clusters, according to a later analysis. The analysis excluded some indistinguishable V segments, including TRBV6-2 and TRBV6-3.

Primers: 60 Vbeta forward and 13 Jbeta reverse. The method was immunoSEQ multiplex PCR; TCRdb's version includes in-frame clones alone and lacks a portion of them. This sample has under 130,000 clones, with 55% to 75% found just once. Sequenced material: PBMCs. The receptor comes from a man aged 30 to 39 in good health and CMV-seropositive. This chain links TRBV5-5 with TRBJ2-5; D unclear. Written as DNA, the CDR3 is TGTGCCAGCAGACGCCGCGAGGCCCAGTACTTC. It yields the protein CASRRREAQYF. The full variable domain, rest sourced from reference TRBV5-5 and TRBJ2-5, is DAGVTQSPTHLIKTRGQQVTLRCSPISGHKSVSWYQQVLGQGPQFIFQYYEKEERGRGNFPDRFSARQFPNYSSELNVNALLLGDSALYLCASRRREAQYFGPGTRLLVL.